The source of this T cell receptor beta chain is a study of EBV T-cell therapy then PD-1 blockade in nasopharyngeal carcinoma. In the case of this clone: The antigen remains unidentified. Other DNA sequences in the same sample also yield this CDR3.

Losses at the gene ends were 0 bases for V and 4 bases for J; bases not matched to a gene: 0. The CDR3 is 16 residues long. Germline-derived CDR1 and CDR2 are MRHNA and SNTAGT. Noted treatment: AdE1-LMPpoly-expanded autologous EBV-specific T-cell therapy followed by anti-PD-1 nivolumab. The assay was immunoSEQ multiplex PCR, and TCRdb's table has in-frame clones only and misses some. The table lists tens of thousands of clones, 82% of them singletons. The sample consisted of CD8+ T cells from blood, taken at day -245 from a patient whose treatment included autologous EBV-specific T cells and nivolumab. The chain joins TRBV6-4 to TRBJ2-3; 14 bases agree with TRBD2. The sequence was collected from a man aged 35-49 years with nasopharyngeal carcinoma. The CDR3 DNA sequence: TGTGCCAGCAGTGACTCGACTAGCGGGGGGGCAGATACGCAGTATTTT. Its protein product is CASSDSTSGGADTQYF.